The 32 T cell receptor beta chains in this list originate from one sample, sequenced in a study of CD8+ T cells in alopecia areata. The authors extracted RNA and reverse transcribed it into cDNA as the sequencing template. TCRdb's copy holds only in-frame clones and misses some; the assay was immunoSEQ multiplex PCR. Among about 180,000 clones, around 63% were seen once, and the ten largest hold 1.5% to 2%. The specimen comprised CD4+ T cells sorted from blood, sampled at week 0. The origin of the receptors is a human donor with alopecia areata.

This sequence joins TRBV5-1 and TRBJ2-1; D unresolved. V was pared by 3 bases and J by 2 bases, with 9 bases between. The CDR3 totals 14 residues. Per the germline V gene, CDR1 is SGHRS and CDR2 is YFSETQ. CDR3 residues: CASSSDGAYNEQFF. CDR3 bases: TGCGCCAGCAGCTCCGACGGAGCCTACAATGAGCAGTTCTTC.

J is TRBJ2-5 and V is TRBV15; D remains ambiguous. Germline V gene data show CDR1 as LNHNV and CDR2 as YYDKDF (reference sequence). Trimming shortened V by 0 bases and J by 2 bases, and 7 bases separated the two germline ends. The CDR3 has 14 amino acids. The CDR3 sequence: CATSRDGTQETQYF. The CDR3 nucleotides read TGTGCCACCAGCAGAGATGGCACTCAAGAGACCCAGTACTTC.

V is TRBV7-9 and J is TRBJ2-7; a weak D match, TRBD2 (5 bases). This CDR3 is built from 12 residues. CDR1 is SEHNR and CDR2 is FQNEAQ in the germline V gene (reference sequence). The CDR3: CATGSSPYEQYF. The CDR3 DNA sequence: TGTGCTACGGGGTCATCCCCCTACGAGCAGTACTTC. Filled out from reference TRBV7-9 and TRBJ2-7, the complete variable domain reads DTGVSQNPRHKITKRGQNVTFRCDPISEHNRLYWYRQTLGQGPEFLTYFQNEAQLEKSRLLSDRFSAERPKGSFSTLEIQRTEQGDSAMYLCATGSSPYEQYFGPGTRLTVT.

The genes are TRBV30 and TRBJ1-1, with D uncertain. Deletions cut 5 bases from V and 0 bases from J, with 7 bases between. CDR1 and CDR2 (germline): GTSNPN, SVGIG (reference sequence). The CDR3 is 12 amino acids. The CDR3 here is CAWDRMNTEAFF. The DNA for the CDR3 is TGTGCCTGGGACCGCATGAACACTGAAGCTTTCTTT.

The chain links TRBV29-1 to TRBJ1-2, with a tentative D call TRBD1 (6 bases). From germline, CDR1 is SQVTM and CDR2 ANQGSEA. Deletions cut 2 bases from V and 1 base from J, with 8 bases between. The CDR3 length is 13 residues. Here the CDR3 reads CSVEQGGNYGYTF. CDR3 coding DNA: TGCAGCGTTGAACAAGGGGGTAACTATGGCTACACCTTC.

The genes are TRBV9 and TRBJ1-4, with D perhaps TRBD1 (5 bases). Trimming removed 3 bases at V and 7 bases at J, with 10 bases between. Germline V gene data show CDR1 as SGDLS and CDR2 as YYNGEE. This CDR3 has 13 amino acids. The CDR3 sequence is CASSAGRSEKLFF. In DNA, the CDR3 is TGTGCCAGCAGCGCAGGGCGTAGTGAAAAACTGTTTTTT.

This clone has a handful of counts. V is TRBV28 and J is TRBJ2-4, with D perhaps TRBD1 (6 bases). The CDR3 spans 14 residues. V was trimmed by 6 bases and J by 0 bases, leaving 9 bases between them. Germline V CDR1 and CDR2: MDHEN, SYDVKM. The CDR3 here is CASSQGIAKNIQYF. CDR3 DNA: TGTGCCAGCAGCCAGGGGATAGCCAAAAACATTCAGTACTTC. The complete variable domain, with remaining parts taken from reference TRBV28 and TRBJ2-4, reads DVKVTQSSRYLVKRTGEKVFLECVQDMDHENMFWYRQDPGLGLRLIYFSYDVKMKEKGDIPEGYSVSREKKERFSLILESASTNQTSMYLCASSQGIAKNIQYFGAGTRLSVL.

The chain joins TRBV4-3 to TRBJ2-3; D possibly corresponds to TRBD2 (5 bases). The germline V and J ends were trimmed by 1 base and 3 bases, with 11 bases remaining between them. Germline V CDR1 and CDR2: LGHNA, YSLEER. There are 15 residues in the CDR3. The CDR3 DNA reads as TGCGCCAGCAGCCAAGGGACGGGAACTACAGATACGCAGTATTTT. Residues: CASSQGTGTTDTQYF.

The chain uses TRBV25-1 and TRBJ1-2, with a weak D call TRBD1 (6 bases). The CDR3 covers 16 residues. In germline, CDR1 is MGHDK, CDR2 SYGVNS. Trimming stripped 1 base from V and 2 bases from J, with 14 bases between. The CDR3 DNA follows: TGTGCCAGCAGTGAATTTGAGGGGGAAGGGAACTATGGCTACACCTTC. This encodes CASSEFEGEGNYGYTF.

The rearrangement links TRBV29-1 to TRBJ2-7; a possible D gene is TRBD1 (5 bases). Deletions cut 6 bases from V and 4 bases from J, with 19 bases between. Germline values: CDR1 SQVTM, CDR2 ANQGSEA. The CDR3 length is 14 residues. CDR3 coding DNA: TGCAGCGTCGCACGTATCAATACAGGATACGAGCAGTACTTC. Translated: CSVARINTGYEQYF.

The gene calls are TRBV7-2 and TRBJ2-5; 13 bases are shared with TRBD2. Germline V gives CDR1 SGHTA, CDR2 FQGNSA. This CDR3 region has 13 residues. The J segment lost 4 bases and the V segment lost 8 bases, leaving 1 base of the junction unmatched. CDR3 residues: CASGTSGVETQYF. As DNA, the CDR3 is TGTGCCAGCGGGACTAGCGGGGTAGAGACCCAGTACTTC.

V and J are TRBV7-2 and TRBJ2-7; D is possibly TRBD2 (7 bases). Germline V gives CDR1 SGHTA, CDR2 FQGNSA. Deletions cut 8 bases from V and 1 base from J, with 12 bases between. This CDR3 contains 13 residues. CDR3 residues: CASRGASSYEQYF. The CDR3 region has the DNA TGTGCCAGCCGGGGGGCTAGTTCCTACGAGCAGTACTTC.

This chain links TRBV9 with TRBJ2-5; 7 nucleotides align to TRBD2. Trimming at V came to 2 bases and at J to 5 bases, leaving 12 bases not matched to a gene. The CDR3 covers 16 residues. Per the germline V gene, CDR1 is SGDLS and CDR2 is YYNGEE. Here the CDR3 DNA reads TGTGCCAGCAGCGTCTTCCAGGGAGGGTCCAGGGAGACCCAGTACTTC. Protein product: CASSVFQGGSRETQYF.

V is TRBV30 and J is TRBJ1-2; D call uncertain. The V end lost 5 bases, the J end lost 7 bases, and 26 bases lay between the germline ends. CDR1 is GTSNPN and CDR2 is SVGIG in the germline V gene (reference sequence). This CDR3 is 16 amino acids long. CDR3 bases: TGTGCCTGGTCCTCGGGCATGGTTCTTTCCGGGAGTGGCTACACCTTC. Protein: CAWSSGMVLSGSGYTF.

The gene calls are TRBV25-1 and TRBJ1-6, with 7 bases aligning to TRBD1. With V trimmed by 9 bases and J by 5 bases, 4 bases remained unmatched. Germline assignment: CDR1 MGHDK and CDR2 SYGVNS. The CDR3 has 13 residues. The CDR3 coding sequence is TGTGCCAGTAAACAGGGGAATAATTCACCCCTCCACTTT. Translating it yields CASKQGNNSPLHF.

This clone was counted a few times. The CDR3 DNA reads as TGTGCCAGTCGGGACGGCGTGGGTGAAAAACTGTTTTTT. Translation: CASRDGVGEKLFF. The V call is TRBV2, the J call TRBJ1-4, with D perhaps matching TRBD1 (5 bases). This CDR3 region has 13 residues. Trimming left V 9 bases short and J 7 bases short, with 15 bases between. Germline lookup yields CDR1 SNHLY and CDR2 FYNNEI.

The chain joins TRBV30 to TRBJ2-5; 11 bases fit TRBD2. J gave up 4 bases and V 1 base, and 8 bases lay outside the gene matches. CDR3 length equals 16 residues. CDR1 is GTSNPN, CDR2 SVGIG, per germline (reference sequence). As DNA, the CDR3 is TGTGCCTGGAGTGAACGTAGCGGGGGGGGTCGAGAGACCCAGTACTTC. Protein sequence: CAWSERSGGGRETQYF.

This clone occurred a few times. Relative to the germline gene, one junction end is altered; a read error may explain this. The chain joins TRBV10-3 to TRBJ2-2; tentative D call: TRBD1 (6 bases). From germline, CDR1 is ENHRY and CDR2 SYGVKD. This CDR3 is 13 amino acids long. CDR3 nucleotide sequence: TGTGCCAGCAGTTACAGGGACACCGGGGAGCTGTTTTTT. Encoded protein: CASSYRDTGELFF.

This clone has only a few counts. This chain connects TRBV30 to TRBJ2-7; 10 nucleotides match TRBD2. Losses at the gene ends were 1 base for V and 2 bases for J; bases not matched to a gene: 5. This CDR3 is 15 amino acids long. The germline V gene encodes CDR1 GTSNPN and CDR2 SVGIG (reference sequence). CDR3 protein: CAWSGLAGGTYEQYF. CDR3 DNA sequence: TGTGCCTGGAGTGGTTTAGCGGGGGGTACCTACGAGCAGTACTTC.

The V gene is TRBV19, the J gene TRBJ1-2; a possible D gene is TRBD1 (5 bases). The CDR3 consists of 15 residues. Germline loops: CDR1 LNHDA, CDR2 SQIVND (reference sequence). Trimming took 5 bases from V and 3 from J, leaving 16 bases between them. The CDR3 sequence: CASSPSAGPYYGYTF. The CDR3 DNA follows: TGTGCCAGTAGTCCCTCGGCAGGGCCCTACTATGGCTACACCTTC.

The sample holds one count of this clone. The rearrangement joins TRBV30 to TRBJ2-1, with D tentatively TRBD2 (6 bases). This CDR3 is built from 14 residues. V gave up 2 bases and J gave up 7 bases, with 15 bases separating them. Germline V lookup: CDR1 GTSNPN, CDR2 SVGIG (reference sequence). The CDR3 DNA sequence: TGTGCCTGGAGTCGGGACTTAGCAGGGAATGAGCAGTTCTTC. This gives the protein CAWSRDLAGNEQFF.

This clone showed up just a few times. V and J are TRBV5-4 and TRBJ1-4; D remains ambiguous. The V and J ends lost 4 bases and 0 bases respectively, with 13 bases between them. Germline CDR1 SGHNT, CDR2 YYREEE (reference sequence). This CDR3 has 16 amino acids. This CDR3 is CASSLGRPTTNEKLFF. The CDR3 DNA reads as TGTGCCAGCAGCCTAGGACGGCCTACAACTAATGAAAAACTGTTTTTT.

The chain employs TRBV5-1 and TRBJ2-3, with 12 bases identical to TRBD2. This CDR3 has 15 residues. Losses at the gene ends were 8 bases for V and 4 bases for J; bases not matched to a gene: 8. The germline V gene encodes CDR1 SGHRS and CDR2 YFSETQ. CDR3 amino acids: CASKLLAGGADTQYF. In nucleotides, the CDR3 is TGCGCCAGTAAACTACTAGCGGGGGGCGCAGATACGCAGTATTTT.

This clone was counted between two and nine times. V gene TRBV30 combines with J gene TRBJ2-2, with D uncertain. The CDR3 is made up of 15 amino acids. Germline CDR1 reads GTSNPN; CDR2 reads SVGIG (reference sequence). Trimming took 3 bases from V and 3 from J, leaving 14 bases between them. CDR3 coding DNA: TGTGCCTGGAGGTCTGTAGGACCAGACACCGGGGAGCTGTTTTTT. As protein: CAWRSVGPDTGELFF.

This clone was found a few times. The chain carries TRBV29-1 and TRBJ1-3, with D maybe TRBD1 (5 bases). V lost 1 base to trimming and J lost 0 bases, with 10 bases between them. Germline V gives CDR1 SQVTM, CDR2 ANQGSEA. The CDR3 sequence is 15 residues long. CDR3 DNA sequence: TGCAGCGTTGAAGCCAGGCAGGGCTCTGGAAACACCATATATTTT. Its translation is CSVEARQGSGNTIYF.

The chain carries TRBV5-1 and TRBJ2-1, with TRBD2 as a possible D gene (6 bases). This CDR3 is 18 amino acids long. The V gene lost 4 bases and the J gene lost 8 bases, with 28 bases spanning the gap. Per germline, CDR1 SGHRS and CDR2 YFSETQ. DNA of the CDR3: TGCGCCAGCAGCGAATCTCCCTTGGGTTCGCGGGGTAGTTATGAGCAGTTCTTC. Protein: CASSESPLGSRGSYEQFF. Full variable domain (missing parts from reference TRBV5-1 and TRBJ2-1): KAGVTQTPRYLIKTRGQQVTLSCSPISGHRSVSWYQQTPGQGLQFLFEYFSETQRNKGNFPGRFSGRQFSNSRSEMNVSTLELGDSALYLCASSESPLGSRGSYEQFFGPGTRLTVL.

The chain uses TRBV18 and TRBJ1-1; D perhaps matches TRBD1 (5 bases). The length of the CDR3 is 16 residues. The V gene lost 1 base and the J gene lost 3 bases, with 15 bases spanning the gap. From germline, CDR1 is KGHSH and CDR2 LQKENI. The CDR3 DNA is TGTGCCAGCTCACCACGGGCAGGGAGTGTGGACACTGAAGCTTTCTTT. Translated: CASSPRAGSVDTEAFF. Drawing the rest from reference TRBV18 and TRBJ1-1, the complete variable domain is NAGVMQNPRHLVRRRGQEARLRCSPMKGHSHVYWYRQLPEEGLKFMVYLQKENIIDESGMPKERFSAEFPKEGPSILRIQQVVRGDSAAYFCASSPRAGSVDTEAFFGQGTRLTVV.

The chain joins TRBV27 to TRBJ2-1; 9 bases map to TRBD1. This CDR3 has 13 amino acids. J gave up 4 bases and V 8 bases, and 3 bases lay outside the gene matches. Germline V gene data show CDR1 as MNHEY and CDR2 as SMNVEV (reference sequence). The CDR3 DNA is TGTGCCAGCGGGACAGGGCGGTACAATGAGCAGTTCTTC. This gives the protein CASGTGRYNEQFF.

This clone was recorded a few times. The chain has TRBV27 and TRBJ2-4; 9 nucleotides align to TRBD1. The V gene's germline CDR1 is MNHEY and CDR2 SMNVEV (reference sequence). V shed 6 bases, J shed 7 bases, and the junction held 4 bases outside the gene matches. The CDR3 covers 13 residues. The chain's CDR3 is CASRGQGHNIQYF. In DNA form, the CDR3 reads TGTGCCAGCAGGGGACAGGGTCACAACATTCAGTACTTC.

V usage is TRBV10-3 and J usage is TRBJ2-7, with D uncertain. Trimming left V 10 bases short and J 1 base short, with 11 bases between. There are 12 residues in the CDR3. Germline lookup yields CDR1 ENHRY and CDR2 SYGVKD. CDR3 residues: CASKGQSYEQYF. CDR3 bases: TGTGCCAGCAAAGGGCAGTCCTACGAGCAGTACTTC.

V usage is TRBV15 and J usage is TRBJ1-2; 8 bases match TRBD1. The trim removed 0 bases at V and 7 bases at J, leaving 7 bases unmatched. The CDR3 runs 15 residues. Germline lookup yields CDR1 LNHNV and CDR2 YYDKDF (reference sequence). CDR3 coding DNA: TGTGCCACCAGCAGAGACCTGGGACAGGCCGCTGGCTACACCTTC. Translation: CATSRDLGQAAGYTF.

The chain uses TRBV15 and TRBJ1-2; D uncertain. The CDR3 length is 12 residues. V shed 5 bases and J shed 6 bases, with 10 bases lying between them. In germline, CDR1 is LNHNV, CDR2 YYDKDF (reference sequence). The CDR3 here is CATSSMVDGYTF. As DNA, the CDR3 is TGTGCCACCAGCTCGATGGTAGATGGCTACACCTTC.